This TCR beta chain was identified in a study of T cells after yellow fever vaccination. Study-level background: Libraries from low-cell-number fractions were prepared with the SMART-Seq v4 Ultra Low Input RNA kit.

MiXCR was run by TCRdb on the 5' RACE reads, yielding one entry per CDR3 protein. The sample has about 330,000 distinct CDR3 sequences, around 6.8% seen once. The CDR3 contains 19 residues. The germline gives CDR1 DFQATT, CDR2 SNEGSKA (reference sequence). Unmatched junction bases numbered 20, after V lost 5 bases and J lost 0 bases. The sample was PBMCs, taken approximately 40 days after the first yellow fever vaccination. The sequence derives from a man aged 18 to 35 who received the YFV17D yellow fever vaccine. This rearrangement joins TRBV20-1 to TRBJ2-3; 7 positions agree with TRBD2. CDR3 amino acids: CSAAPAGGGGTTSTDTQYF. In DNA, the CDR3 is TGCAGTGCTGCCCCAGCGGGCGGCGGGGGTACCACTAGCACAGATACGCAGTATTTT.